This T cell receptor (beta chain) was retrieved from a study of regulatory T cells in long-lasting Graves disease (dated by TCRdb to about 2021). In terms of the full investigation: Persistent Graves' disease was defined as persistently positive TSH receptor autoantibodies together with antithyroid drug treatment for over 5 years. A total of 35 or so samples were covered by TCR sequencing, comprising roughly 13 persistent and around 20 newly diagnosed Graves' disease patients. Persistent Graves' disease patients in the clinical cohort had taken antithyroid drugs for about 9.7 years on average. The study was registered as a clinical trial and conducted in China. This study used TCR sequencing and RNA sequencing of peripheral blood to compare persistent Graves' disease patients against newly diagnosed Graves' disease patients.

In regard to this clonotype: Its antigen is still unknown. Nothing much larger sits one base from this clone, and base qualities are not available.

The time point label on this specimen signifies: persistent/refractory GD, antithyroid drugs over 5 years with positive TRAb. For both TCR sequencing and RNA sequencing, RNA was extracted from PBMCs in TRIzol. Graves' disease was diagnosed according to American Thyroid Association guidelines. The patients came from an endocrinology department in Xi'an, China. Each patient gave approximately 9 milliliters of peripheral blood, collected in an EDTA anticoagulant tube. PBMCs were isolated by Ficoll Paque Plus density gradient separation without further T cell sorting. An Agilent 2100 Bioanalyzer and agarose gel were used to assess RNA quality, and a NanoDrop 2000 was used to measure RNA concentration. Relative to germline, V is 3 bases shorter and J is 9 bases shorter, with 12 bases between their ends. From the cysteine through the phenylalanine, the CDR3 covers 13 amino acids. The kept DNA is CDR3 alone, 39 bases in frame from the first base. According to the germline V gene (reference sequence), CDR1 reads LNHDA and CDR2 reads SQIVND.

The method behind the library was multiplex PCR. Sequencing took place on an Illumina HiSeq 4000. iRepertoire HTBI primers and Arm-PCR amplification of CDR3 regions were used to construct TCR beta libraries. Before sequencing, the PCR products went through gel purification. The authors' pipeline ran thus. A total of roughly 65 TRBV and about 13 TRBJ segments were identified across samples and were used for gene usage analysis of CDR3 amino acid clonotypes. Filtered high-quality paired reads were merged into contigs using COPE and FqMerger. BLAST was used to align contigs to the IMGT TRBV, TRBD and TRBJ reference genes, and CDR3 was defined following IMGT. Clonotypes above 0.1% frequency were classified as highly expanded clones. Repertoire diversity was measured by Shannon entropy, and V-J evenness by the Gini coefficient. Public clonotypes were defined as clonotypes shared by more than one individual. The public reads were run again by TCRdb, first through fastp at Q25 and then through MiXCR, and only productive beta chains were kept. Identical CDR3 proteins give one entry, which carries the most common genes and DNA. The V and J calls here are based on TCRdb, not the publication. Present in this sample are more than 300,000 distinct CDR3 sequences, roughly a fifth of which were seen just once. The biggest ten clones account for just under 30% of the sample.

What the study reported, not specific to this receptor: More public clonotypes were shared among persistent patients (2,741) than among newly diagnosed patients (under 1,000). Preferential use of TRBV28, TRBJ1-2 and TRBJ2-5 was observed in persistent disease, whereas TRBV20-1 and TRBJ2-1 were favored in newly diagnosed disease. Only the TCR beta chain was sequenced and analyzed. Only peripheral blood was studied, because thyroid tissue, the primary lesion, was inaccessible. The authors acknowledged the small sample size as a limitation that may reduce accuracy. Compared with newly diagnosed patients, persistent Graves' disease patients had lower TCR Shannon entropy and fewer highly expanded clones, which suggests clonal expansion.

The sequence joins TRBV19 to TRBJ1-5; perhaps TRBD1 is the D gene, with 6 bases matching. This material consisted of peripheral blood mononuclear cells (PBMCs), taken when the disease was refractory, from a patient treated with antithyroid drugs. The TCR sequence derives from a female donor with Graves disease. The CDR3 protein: CASSIAGAMPQHF. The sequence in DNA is TGTGCCAGTAGTATTGCGGGGGCCATGCCCCAGCATTTT.